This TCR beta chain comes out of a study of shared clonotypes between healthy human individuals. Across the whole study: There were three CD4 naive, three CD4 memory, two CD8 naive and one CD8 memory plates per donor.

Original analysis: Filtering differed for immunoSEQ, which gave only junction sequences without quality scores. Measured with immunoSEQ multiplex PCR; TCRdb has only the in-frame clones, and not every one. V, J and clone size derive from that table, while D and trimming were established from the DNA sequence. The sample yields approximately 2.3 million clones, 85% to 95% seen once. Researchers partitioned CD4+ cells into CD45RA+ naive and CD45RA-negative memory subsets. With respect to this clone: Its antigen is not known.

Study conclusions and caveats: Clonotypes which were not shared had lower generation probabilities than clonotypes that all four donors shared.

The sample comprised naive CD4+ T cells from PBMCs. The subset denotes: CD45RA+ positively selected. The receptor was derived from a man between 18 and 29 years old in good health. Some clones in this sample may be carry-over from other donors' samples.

The CDR3 sequence is CASSQPTGVPSSYNEQFF. CDR3 bases: TGCGCCAGCAGCCAACCAACAGGGGTACCGAGCTCCTACAATGAGCAGTTCTTC. The genes are TRBV4-3 and TRBJ2-1; 7 nucleotides match TRBD1. Germline CDR1 reads LGHNA; CDR2 reads YSLEER. The CDR3 is 18 amino acids. V lost 2 bases and J lost 0; bases outside the gene matches: 10.